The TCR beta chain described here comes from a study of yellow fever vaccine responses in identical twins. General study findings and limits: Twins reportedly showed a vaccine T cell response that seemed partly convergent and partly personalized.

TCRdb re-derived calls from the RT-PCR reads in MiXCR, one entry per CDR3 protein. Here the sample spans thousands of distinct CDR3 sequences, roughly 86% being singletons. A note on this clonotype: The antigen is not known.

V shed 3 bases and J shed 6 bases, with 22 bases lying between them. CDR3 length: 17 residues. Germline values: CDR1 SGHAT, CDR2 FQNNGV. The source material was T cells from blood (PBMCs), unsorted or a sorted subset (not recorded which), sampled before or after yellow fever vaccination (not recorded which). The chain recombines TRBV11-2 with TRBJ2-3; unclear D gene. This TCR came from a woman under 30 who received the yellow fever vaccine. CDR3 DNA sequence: TGTGCCAGCAGCTTCCCCCCTGTGGGGATGCCCTCGGATACGCAGTATTTT. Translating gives CASSFPPVGMPSDTQYF.